The clone carrying this T cell receptor beta chain showed up just a few times. What it binds is not known. The data derive from a study of T cell repertoires in cytomegalovirus infection. Study in general: Both a matching HLA type and CMV infection were indicated by public TCR beta signatures.

CDR3 size: 14 residues. In germline, CDR1 is SEHNR, CDR2 FQNEAQ (reference sequence). V lost 1 base and J lost 4, with 8 bases in between. TCRdb independently ran MiXCR on the reads; one entry per CDR3 protein. Of approximately 73,000 distinct CDR3 sequences detected, roughly 40% appear once; the ten largest clones hold 85% to 95%. The receptor was derived from a human donor in good health (CMV status not recorded). Some clones in this sample may be carry-over from other donors' samples. Sequences were derived from CD8+ T cells from cultured PBMCs, sampled from culture after CMV antigen stimulation. The chain recombines TRBV7-9 with TRBJ1-5; D gene ambiguous. The chain's CDR3 is CASSLGTANQPQHF. CDR3 DNA: TGTGCCAGCAGCTTAGGGACGGCGAATCAGCCCCAGCATTTT. The complete variable domain, with remaining parts taken from reference TRBV7-9 and TRBJ1-5, reads DTGVSQNPRHKITKRGQNVTFRCDPISEHNRLYWYRQTLGQGPEFLTYFQNEAQLEKSRLLSDRFSAERPKGSFSTLEIQRTEQGDSAMYLCASSLGTANQPQHFGDGTRLSIL.